The T cell receptor beta chain described here comes from a study of siplizumab effects on memory and regulatory T cells. Study-wide points: A mean of approximately 69% of mappable alloreactive CD4+ clones were Treg-derived with siplizumab, compared with about 30% in controls. Naive T cells were seen as more diverse than memory cells and as major alloresponse contributors. Significantly reduced by siplizumab was the cumulative frequency of alloreactive sequences, namely those traceable to unstimulated CD4+ memory cells. Proliferating siplizumab-culture Tregs lacked confirmation of suppressive function.

Concerning this clone: Antigen: not known.

This CDR3 has 13 amino acids. V was trimmed by 2 bases and J by 0 bases, leaving 5 bases between them. In germline, CDR1 is SGHTS, CDR2 YDEGEE. Data came from immunoSEQ multiplex PCR; TCRdb stores just in-frame clones and leaves some out. The repertoire includes roughly 68,000 clones, nearly 98% of them detected once, and around 0.093% sits in the top ten. The origin of this receptor is a human donor in good health. This chain joins TRBV5-8 and TRBJ1-1, with D hard to call. The sample comprised naive CD8+ T cells sorted from blood. The CDR3 DNA is TGTGCCAGCAGCTTTATGCTGAACACTGAAGCTTTCTTT. It codes for CASSFMLNTEAFF. The full variable domain, with the rest looked up from reference TRBV5-8 and TRBJ1-1, is EAGVTQSPTHLIKTRGQQATLRCSPISGHTSVYWYQQALGLGLQFLLWYDEGEERNRGNFPPRFSGRQFPNYSSELNVNALELEDSALYLCASSFMLNTEAFFGQGTRLTVV.